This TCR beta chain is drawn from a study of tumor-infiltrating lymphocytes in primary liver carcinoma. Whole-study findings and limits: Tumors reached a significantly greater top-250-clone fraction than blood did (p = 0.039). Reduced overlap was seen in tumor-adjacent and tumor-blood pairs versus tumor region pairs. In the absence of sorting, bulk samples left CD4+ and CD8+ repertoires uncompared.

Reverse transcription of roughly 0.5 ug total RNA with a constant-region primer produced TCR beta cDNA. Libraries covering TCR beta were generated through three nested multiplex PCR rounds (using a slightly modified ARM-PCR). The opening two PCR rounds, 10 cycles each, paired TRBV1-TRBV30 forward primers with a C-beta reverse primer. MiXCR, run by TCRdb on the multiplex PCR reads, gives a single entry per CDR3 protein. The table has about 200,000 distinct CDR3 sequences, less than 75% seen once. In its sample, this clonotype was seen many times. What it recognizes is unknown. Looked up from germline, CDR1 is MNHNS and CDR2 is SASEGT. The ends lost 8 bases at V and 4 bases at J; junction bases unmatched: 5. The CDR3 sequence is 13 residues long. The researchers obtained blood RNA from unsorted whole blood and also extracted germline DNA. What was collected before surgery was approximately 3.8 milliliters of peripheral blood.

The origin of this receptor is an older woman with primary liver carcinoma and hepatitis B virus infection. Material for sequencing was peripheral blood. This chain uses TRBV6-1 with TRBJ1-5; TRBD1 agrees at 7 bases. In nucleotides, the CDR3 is TGTGCCAGCCGCCGGGACAGAAATCAGCCCCAGCATTTT. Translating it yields CASRRDRNQPQHF.